The TCR beta chain described here comes from a study of cytotoxic CD8 clonotypes in ibrutinib-treated CLL. The wider study: Of the patients, 10 to 12 were relapsed/refractory, 15 treatment-naive and 17 to 18 IGHV unmutated. Once patients had received a median around 12 months of treatment, range 6 to 36, response samples were obtained. Study-wide points: A rise in clonality was seen at ibrutinib response, and a fall back toward baseline was seen at progression. Private clonotypes, not public ones, expanded at ibrutinib response.

The CDR3 contains 15 residues. The J segment lost 7 bases and the V segment lost 4 bases, leaving 12 bases of the junction unmatched. The germline V gene has CDR1 SGHNT and CDR2 YYREEE (reference sequence). To note about this clone: The antigen is unknown.

Sequencing was performed with immunoSEQ multiplex PCR; in TCRdb, only in-frame clones are kept and a portion is missing. The data show 150,000 or so clones, 70% to 90% seen once. V usage is TRBV5-4 and J usage is TRBJ2-7, with 9 bases lining up with TRBD1. The sequence derives from a human donor with chronic lymphocytic leukemia. The sequencing here drew on PBMCs, taken at disease progression, from a patient treated with ibrutinib. The CDR3 sequence is CASSLWPQGAGEQYF. The CDR3 bases are TGTGCCAGCAGCCTTTGGCCACAGGGGGCGGGAGAGCAGTACTTC.